The 18 T cell receptor beta chains below all came from one sample that was sequenced in a study of PD-1 blockade in mismatch repair-deficient tumors. Clones were read by immunoSEQ multiplex PCR, and TCRdb kept only the in-frame ones, dropping some. Among 100,000 to 150,000 clones, around nine tenths were seen once, and the ten largest hold roughly 10%. This material consisted of peripheral blood, taken about 17 months after starting pembrolizumab. Receptors were obtained from an adult with mismatch repair-deficient cancer.

The chain employs TRBV30 and TRBJ2-3; D gene unclear. The CDR3 totals 11 residues. Deletions cut 7 bases from V and 4 bases from J, with 9 bases between. Germline-derived CDR1 and CDR2 are GTSNPN and SVGIG (reference sequence). CDR3 DNA sequence: TGTGCCTTGGAAGAAGCAGATACGCAGTATTTT. It is translated as CALEEADTQYF.

The chain couples TRBV9 to TRBJ2-3; 7 bases agree with TRBD1. The CDR3 length is 19 residues. Unmatched junction bases numbered 19, after V lost 0 bases and J lost 6 bases. Looked up from germline, CDR1 is SGDLS and CDR2 is YYNGEE. The CDR3 protein is CASSVGSRGRPGAQDTQYF. DNA for the CDR3: TGTGCCAGCAGCGTAGGTAGTAGGGGGCGACCCGGGGCACAGGATACGCAGTATTTT.

The chain has TRBV25-1 and TRBJ2-2; TRBD1 agrees at 9 bases. The CDR3 length is 15 residues. Germline assignment: CDR1 MGHDK and CDR2 SYGVNS. The ends lost 6 bases at V and 1 base at J; junction bases unmatched: 3. CDR3: CASRGTGRNTGELFF. The CDR3 bases are TGTGCCAGCAGGGGGACAGGGAGGAACACCGGGGAGCTGTTTTTT.

The chain links TRBV14 to TRBJ2-7; D is possibly TRBD1 (6 bases). This CDR3 contains 17 residues. Trimming left V 0 bases short and J 2 bases short, with 17 bases between. CDR1 is SGHDN, CDR2 FVKESK, per germline. The CDR3 DNA sequence: TGTGCCAGCAGCCAAGAAGGTCACGGGACACAGCCCTACGAGCAGTACTTC. Its translation is CASSQEGHGTQPYEQYF. The full variable domain, rest sourced from reference TRBV14 and TRBJ2-7, is EAGVTQFPSHSVIEKGQTVTLRCDPISGHDNLYWYRRVMGKEIKFLLHFVKESKQDESGMPNNRFLAERTGGTYSTLKVQPAELEDSGVYFCASSQEGHGTQPYEQYFGPGTRLTVT.

The rearrangement uses TRBV28 and TRBJ1-3, with TRBD1 matching over 7 bases. The CDR3 contains 19 residues. The J segment lost 0 bases and the V segment lost 5 bases, leaving 16 bases of the junction unmatched. Germline V gene sequence: CDR1 MDHEN, CDR2 SYDVKM. CDR3 sequence: CASSPRWGDSIYSGNTIYF. DNA for the CDR3: TGTGCCAGCAGTCCACGATGGGGGGACAGTATATACTCTGGAAACACCATATATTTT.

Regarding this clone: One junction end does not reproduce the germline sequence, and a read error may be involved. The gene calls are TRBV5-5 and TRBJ1-4; D not resolved. CDR1 is SGHKS and CDR2 is YYEKEE in the germline V gene (reference sequence). This CDR3 has 14 residues. The CDR3 DNA reads TGTGCCAGTCATATATCGGCAACAAATGAAAAACTGTTTTTT. This sequence encodes CASHISATNEKLFF.

The V and J genes are TRBV27 and TRBJ2-2, with TRBD2 as a possible D gene (5 bases). Germline CDR1 MNHEY, CDR2 SMNVEV (reference sequence). The CDR3 covers 16 residues. Trimming left V 6 bases short and J 2 bases short, with 16 bases between. In DNA form, the CDR3 reads TGTGCCAGCAGGATTGGAGGACGAGCTAACACCGGGGAGCTGTTTTTT. Translating gives CASRIGGRANTGELFF.

The chain carries TRBV29-1 and TRBJ2-3; D is unresolved. Germline CDR1 reads SQVTM; CDR2 reads ANQGSEA. Trimming pared 7 bases from V and 4 bases from J, leaving 9 bases between. CDR3 size: 11 residues. The CDR3 bases are TGCAGCGGGGATTTGTCAGATACGCAGTATTTT. Residues: CSGDLSDTQYF.

The chain is built from TRBV6-5 and TRBJ1-1; TRBD1 matches at 8 bases. After removal of 2 bases from V and 0 bases from J, the junction contained 5 bases not matched to a gene. The CDR3 covers 16 residues. Germline CDR1 MNHEY, CDR2 SVGAGI. For the CDR3, the DNA is TGTGCCAGCAGTTACGGGACAGGAGCTTTGAACACTGAAGCTTTCTTT. As protein: CASSYGTGALNTEAFF.

The genes are TRBV30 and TRBJ2-1; 8 nucleotides match TRBD2. With V trimmed by 0 bases and J by 10 bases, 5 bases remained unmatched. Germline assignment: CDR1 GTSNPN and CDR2 SVGIG (reference sequence). The CDR3 spans 13 residues. The CDR3 sequence is CAWSVGLEWEQFF. Written as DNA, the CDR3 is TGTGCCTGGAGTGTGGGACTAGAGTGGGAGCAGTTCTTC.

The chain is built from TRBV28 and TRBJ1-5, with D possibly being TRBD1 (5 bases). With 11 bases removed from V and 2 bases from J, the gap between germline ends came to 22 bases. This CDR3 contains 16 residues. Germline V CDR1 and CDR2: MDHEN, SYDVKM. The CDR3 loop is CAVEVGQTRGNQPQHF. For the CDR3, the DNA is TGTGCCGTGGAGGTAGGGCAAACCAGGGGCAATCAGCCCCAGCATTTT.

The chain joins TRBV7-9 to TRBJ2-1; D gene unclear. The CDR3 has 12 residues. The V end was cut by 2 bases, the J end by 5 bases, with 4 bases between. Germline CDR1 and CDR2: SEHNR and FQNEAQ (reference sequence). In DNA form, the CDR3 reads TGTGCCAGCAGCTTAAGCAACAATGAGCAGTTCTTC. Protein product: CASSLSNNEQFF.

The chain links TRBV6-5 to TRBJ2-7; 7 nucleotides match TRBD2. Germline V gene lookup returns CDR1 MNHEY and CDR2 SVGAGI. V gave up 6 bases and J gave up 3 bases; unmatched junction bases: 11. The CDR3 is made up of 15 amino acids. The CDR3 reads CASRVFGGDHYEQYF. CDR3 DNA: TGTGCCAGCAGGGTGTTTGGGGGGGACCACTACGAGCAGTACTTC.

The gene calls are TRBV4-1 and TRBJ2-1, with D possibly TRBD2 on 5 matching bases. This CDR3 has 15 amino acids. Germline-derived CDR1 and CDR2 are MGHRA and YSYEKL. Trimming stripped 1 base from V and 9 bases from J, with 16 bases between. Here the CDR3 reads CASSQGSQVRGEQFF. DNA for the CDR3: TGCGCCAGCAGCCAAGGCTCGCAGGTCCGGGGTGAGCAGTTCTTC.

The DNA of the CDR3 is TGTGCCAGCAGCTCCCGGACGGGAGGAGAGACCCAGTACTTC. Translating gives CASSSRTGGETQYF. The gene calls are TRBV7-6 and TRBJ2-5, with TRBD2 identical over 7 bases. Trimming cost V 4 bases and J 4 bases; bases outside gene matches: 6. The CDR3 length is 14 residues. Germline V lookup: CDR1 SGHVS, CDR2 FNYEAQ.

The sample holds one count of this clone. This chain links TRBV5-1 with TRBJ2-2; D possibly corresponds to TRBD2 (5 bases). Trimming stripped 3 bases from V and 6 bases from J, with 9 bases between. The CDR3 is 13 amino acids. Germline V lookup: CDR1 SGHRS, CDR2 YFSETQ. The CDR3 region has the DNA TGCGCCAGCAGCTCGCCTAGCCCCGGGGAGCTGTTTTTT. Its translation: CASSSPSPGELFF. Full variable domain (missing parts from reference TRBV5-1 and TRBJ2-2): KAGVTQTPRYLIKTRGQQVTLSCSPISGHRSVSWYQQTPGQGLQFLFEYFSETQRNKGNFPGRFSGRQFSNSRSEMNVSTLELGDSALYLCASSSPSPGELFFGEGSRLTVL.

CDR3 coding DNA: TGTGCCAGCAGAGGGAACGATGGCTACACCTTC. This gives the protein CASRGNDGYTF. The chain uses TRBV6-9 and TRBJ1-2, with D unclear. The V end lost 6 bases, the J end lost 6 bases, and 8 bases lay between the germline ends. Germline assignment: CDR1 MNHGY and CDR2 SVAAGI. CDR3 length: 11 amino acids.

The chain carries TRBV6-5 and TRBJ1-1, with D perhaps matching TRBD1 (6 bases). The V end was cut by 5 bases, the J end by 6 bases, with 13 bases between. CDR3 length equals 13 residues. CDR1 and CDR2 from the germline V gene are MNHEY and SVGAGI. CDR3 nucleotide sequence: TGTGCCAGCAGTCCAGGGGTTGGGCCTGAAGCTTTCTTT. Protein product: CASSPGVGPEAFF.